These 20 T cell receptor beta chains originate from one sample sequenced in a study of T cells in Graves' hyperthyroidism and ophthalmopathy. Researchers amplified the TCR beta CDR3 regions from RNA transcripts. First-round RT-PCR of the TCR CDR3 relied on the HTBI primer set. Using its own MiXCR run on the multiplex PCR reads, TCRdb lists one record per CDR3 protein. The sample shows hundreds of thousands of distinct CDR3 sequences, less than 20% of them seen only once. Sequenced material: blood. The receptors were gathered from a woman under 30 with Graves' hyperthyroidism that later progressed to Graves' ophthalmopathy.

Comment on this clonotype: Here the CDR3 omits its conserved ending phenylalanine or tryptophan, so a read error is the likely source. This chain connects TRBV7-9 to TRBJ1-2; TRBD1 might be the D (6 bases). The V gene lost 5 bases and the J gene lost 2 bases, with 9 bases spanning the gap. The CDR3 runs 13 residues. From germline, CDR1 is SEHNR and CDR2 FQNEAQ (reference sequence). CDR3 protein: CASSPGQNYGYTL. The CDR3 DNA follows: TGTGCCAGCAGCCCCGGACAGAACTATGGCTACACCCTC.

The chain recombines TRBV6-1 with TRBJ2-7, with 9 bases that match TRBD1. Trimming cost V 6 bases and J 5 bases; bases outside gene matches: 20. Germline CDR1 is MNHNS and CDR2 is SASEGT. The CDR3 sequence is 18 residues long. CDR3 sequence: CASRAPGVGTGSTDEQYF. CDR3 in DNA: TGTGCCAGCAGGGCTCCCGGGGTCGGGACAGGGTCTACGGACGAGCAGTACTTC.

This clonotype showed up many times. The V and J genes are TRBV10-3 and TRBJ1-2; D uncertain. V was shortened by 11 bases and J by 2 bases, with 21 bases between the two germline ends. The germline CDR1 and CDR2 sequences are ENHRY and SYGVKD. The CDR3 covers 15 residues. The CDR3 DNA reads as TGTGCCGTAAGTGAGATGGAGCGGGGAAACTATGGCTACACCTTC. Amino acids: CAVSEMERGNYGYTF.

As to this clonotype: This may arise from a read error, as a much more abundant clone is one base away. For the CDR3, the DNA is TGCGCCAGCAGCTTGCCTCCCGAGACTGAAGCTTTCTTT. The encoded protein is CASSLPPETEAFF. The chain carries TRBV5-1 and TRBJ1-1; D is unresolved. The V and J ends lost 1 base and 5 bases respectively, with 9 bases between them. Germline assignment: CDR1 SGHRS and CDR2 YFSETQ. The CDR3 extends over 13 amino acids.

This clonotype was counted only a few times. The CDR3 reads CASSLAWLGSEQFF. The CDR3 coding sequence is TGCGCCAGCAGCCTGGCTTGGCTCGGCAGTGAGCAGTTCTTC. V usage is TRBV5-1 and J usage is TRBJ2-1; D is undetermined. V lost 4 bases to trimming and J lost 9 bases, with 17 bases between them. The CDR3 totals 14 residues. Germline V gene lookup returns CDR1 SGHRS and CDR2 YFSETQ.

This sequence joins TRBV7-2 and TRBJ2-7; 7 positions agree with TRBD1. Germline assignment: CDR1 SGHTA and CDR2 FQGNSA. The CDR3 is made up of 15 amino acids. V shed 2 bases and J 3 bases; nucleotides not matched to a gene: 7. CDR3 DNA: TGTGCCAGCAGCTTATTGCGACAGGGACACTACGAGCAGTACTTC. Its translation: CASSLLRQGHYEQYF.

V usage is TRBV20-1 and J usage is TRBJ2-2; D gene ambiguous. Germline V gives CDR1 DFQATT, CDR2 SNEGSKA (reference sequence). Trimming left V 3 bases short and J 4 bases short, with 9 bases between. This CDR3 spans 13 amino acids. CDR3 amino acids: CSASLTGTGELFF. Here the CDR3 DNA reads TGCAGTGCTAGTCTGACGGGCACCGGGGAGCTGTTTTTT.

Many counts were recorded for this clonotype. The CDR3 here is CASSSIADTQYF. CDR3 nucleotides: TGTGCCAGCAGCTCCATAGCGGATACGCAGTATTTT. This sequence joins TRBV7-9 and TRBJ2-3; maybe TRBD2 (5 bases). This CDR3 contains 12 residues. The germline gives CDR1 SEHNR, CDR2 FQNEAQ (reference sequence). Trimming removed 4 bases from V and 6 bases from J, with 8 bases in between.

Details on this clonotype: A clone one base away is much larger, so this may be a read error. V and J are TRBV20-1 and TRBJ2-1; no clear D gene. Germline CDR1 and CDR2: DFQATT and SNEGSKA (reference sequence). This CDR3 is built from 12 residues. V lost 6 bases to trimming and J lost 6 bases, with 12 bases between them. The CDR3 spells CSALIPVNEQFF. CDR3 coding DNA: TGCAGTGCCCTTATCCCCGTCAATGAGCAGTTCTTC.

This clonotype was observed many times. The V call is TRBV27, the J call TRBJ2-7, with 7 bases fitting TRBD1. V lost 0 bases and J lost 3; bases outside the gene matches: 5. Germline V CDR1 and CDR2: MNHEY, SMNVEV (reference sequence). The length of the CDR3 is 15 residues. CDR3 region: CASSLSKGTDYEQYF. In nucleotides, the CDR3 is TGTGCCAGCAGTTTATCGAAAGGGACAGACTACGAGCAGTACTTC.

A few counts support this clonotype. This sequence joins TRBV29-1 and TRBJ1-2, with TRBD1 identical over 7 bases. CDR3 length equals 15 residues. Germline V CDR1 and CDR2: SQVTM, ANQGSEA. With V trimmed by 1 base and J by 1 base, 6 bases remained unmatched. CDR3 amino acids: CSVEGGGFINYGYTF. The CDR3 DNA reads TGCAGCGTTGAAGGAGGGGGCTTTATTAACTATGGCTACACCTTC.

The CDR3 reads CASRSGGGNQETQYF. CDR3 DNA: TGTGCCAGCAGATCGGGAGGCGGGAACCAAGAGACCCAGTACTTC. The genes are TRBV6-1 and TRBJ2-5; 7 bases line up with TRBD2. The ends lost 6 bases at V and 0 bases at J; junction bases unmatched: 7. Germline V CDR1 and CDR2: MNHNS, SASEGT. The CDR3 totals 15 residues.

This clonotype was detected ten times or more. The CDR3 DNA is TGTGCCAGCAGGGCCGGGACAGGGCCGTATTCACACTATGGCTACACCTTC. This encodes CASRAGTGPYSHYGYTF. This chain connects TRBV6-1 to TRBJ1-2; 9 nucleotides line up with TRBD1. Trimming at V came to 6 bases and at J to 3 bases, leaving 14 bases not matched to a gene. The CDR3 runs to 17 residues. The germline V gene has CDR1 MNHNS and CDR2 SASEGT.

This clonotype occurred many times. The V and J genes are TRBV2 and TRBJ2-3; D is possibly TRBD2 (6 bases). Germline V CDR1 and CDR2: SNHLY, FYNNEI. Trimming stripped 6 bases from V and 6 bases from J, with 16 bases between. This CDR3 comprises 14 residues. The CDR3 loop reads CASRGLPPADTQYF. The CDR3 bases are TGTGCCAGCAGGGGACTTCCCCCCGCGGATACGCAGTATTTT.

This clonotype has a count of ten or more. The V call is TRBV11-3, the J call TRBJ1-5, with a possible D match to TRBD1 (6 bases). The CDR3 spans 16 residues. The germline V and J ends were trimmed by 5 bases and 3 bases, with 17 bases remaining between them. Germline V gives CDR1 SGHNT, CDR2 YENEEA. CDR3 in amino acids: CASSLHPDSSNQPQHF. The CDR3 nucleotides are TGTGCCAGCAGCCTTCATCCGGACAGTTCCAATCAGCCCCAGCATTTT.

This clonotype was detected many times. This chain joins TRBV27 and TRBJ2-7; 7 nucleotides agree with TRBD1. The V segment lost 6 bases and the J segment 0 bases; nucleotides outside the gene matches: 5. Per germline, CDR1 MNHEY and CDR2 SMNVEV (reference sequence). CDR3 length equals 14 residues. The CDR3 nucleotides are TGTGCCAGCAGCCCTGACAGGGCCTCCTACGAGCAGTACTTC. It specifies CASSPDRASYEQYF.

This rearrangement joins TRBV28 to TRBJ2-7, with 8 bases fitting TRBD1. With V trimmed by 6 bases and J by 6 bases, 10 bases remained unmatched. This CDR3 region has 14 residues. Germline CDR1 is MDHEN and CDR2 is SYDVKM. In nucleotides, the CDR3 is TGTGCCAGCAGCCCGGGACAGGCCGTCTGCGAGCAGTACTTC. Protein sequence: CASSPGQAVCEQYF.

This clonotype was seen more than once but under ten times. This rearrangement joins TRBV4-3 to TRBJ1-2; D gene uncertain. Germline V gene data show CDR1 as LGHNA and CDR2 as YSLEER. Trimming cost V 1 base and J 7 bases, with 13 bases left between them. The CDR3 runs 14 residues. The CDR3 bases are TGCGCCAGCAGCCAAGTTTTTGAGGGCTCTGGCTACACCTTC. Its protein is CASSQVFEGSGYTF.

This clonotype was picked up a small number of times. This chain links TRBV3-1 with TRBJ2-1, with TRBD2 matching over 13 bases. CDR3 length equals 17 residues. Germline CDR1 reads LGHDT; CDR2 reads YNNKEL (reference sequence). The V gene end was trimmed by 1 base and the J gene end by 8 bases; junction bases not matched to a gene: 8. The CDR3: CASSQAARTSGSDEQFF. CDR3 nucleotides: TGTGCCAGCAGCCAAGCGGCAAGGACTAGCGGGAGCGATGAGCAGTTCTTC.

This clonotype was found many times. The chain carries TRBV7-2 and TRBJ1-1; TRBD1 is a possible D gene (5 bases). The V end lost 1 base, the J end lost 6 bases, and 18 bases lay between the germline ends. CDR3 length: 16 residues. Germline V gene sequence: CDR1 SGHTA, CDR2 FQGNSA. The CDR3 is CASSLGGSRGRPEAFF. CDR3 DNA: TGTGCCAGCAGCTTAGGGGGGTCCCGAGGGCGACCTGAAGCTTTCTTT.